The 5 T cell receptor beta chains given below trace back to one sample, sequenced in a study of identical twins. TCRdb used MiXCR to reprocess the 5' RACE reads, holding one entry per CDR3 protein. Among 1.5 million to 2 million distinct CDR3 sequences listed, less than 40% were seen once. The sequenced material came from cord blood. Source of these receptors: a newborn girl in good health.

The table lists this clonotype with a few counts. This chain joins TRBV12-3 or TRBV12-4 and TRBJ1-1, with no clear D. Trimming took 3 bases from V and 4 from J, leaving 9 bases between them. The CDR3 totals 13 residues. The CDR3 coding sequence is TGTGCCAGCAGTTTGCAGGTCTCCACTGAAGCTTTCTTT. Translation gives CASSLQVSTEAFF.

This rearrangement joins TRBV29-1 to TRBJ1-1; unclear D gene. Trimming took off 5 bases at V and 1 base at J, with 8 bases between the two ends. Germline V CDR1 and CDR2: SQVTM, ANQGSEA. This CDR3 has 12 amino acids. CDR3 sequence (DNA): TGCAGCGTTAGTAGAAGGAACACTGAAGCTTTCTTT. Protein: CSVSRRNTEAFF.

This chain uses TRBV12-3 or TRBV12-4 with TRBJ1-1; no clear D. This CDR3 is built from 14 residues. Trimming stripped 3 bases from V and 0 bases from J, with 8 bases between. The DNA of the CDR3 is TGTGCCAGCAGTTTCACGGAACTGAACACTGAAGCTTTCTTT. Protein product: CASSFTELNTEAFF.

The V call is TRBV12-3 or TRBV12-4, the J call TRBJ1-1; a weak D match, TRBD1 (5 bases). The CDR3 has 14 residues. Between the trimmed V and J ends, which lost 5 bases and 8 bases, there was a span of 18 bases. The CDR3 loop reads CASSPPGPQGEAFF. CDR3 DNA sequence: TGTGCCAGCAGTCCGCCGGGGCCTCAGGGAGAAGCTTTCTTT.

The chain links TRBV29-1 to TRBJ2-1; no clear D. Germline loops: CDR1 SQVTM, CDR2 ANQGSEA. The CDR3 loop spans 15 amino acids. V gave up 3 bases and J gave up 0 bases, with 12 bases separating them. CDR3 amino acids: CSVDFPLHSYNEQFF. CDR3 coding DNA: TGCAGCGTTGACTTCCCGCTTCACTCCTACAATGAGCAGTTCTTC.